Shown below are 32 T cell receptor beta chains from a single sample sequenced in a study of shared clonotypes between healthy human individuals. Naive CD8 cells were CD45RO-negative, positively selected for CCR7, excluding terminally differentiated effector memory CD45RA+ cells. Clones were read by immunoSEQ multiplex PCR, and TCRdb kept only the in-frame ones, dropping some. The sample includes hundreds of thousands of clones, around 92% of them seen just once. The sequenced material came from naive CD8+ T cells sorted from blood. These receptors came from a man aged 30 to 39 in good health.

The DNA of the CDR3 is TGTGCCAGCAGCTTGGCCAAGGAGGGGGGCACCTTC. Residues: CASSLAKEGGTF. The rearrangement links TRBV5-6 to TRBJ1-2; TRBD1 might be the D (6 bases). In germline, CDR1 is SGHDT, CDR2 YYEEEE. V was trimmed by 0 bases and J by 13 bases, leaving 13 bases between them. The CDR3 totals 12 residues.

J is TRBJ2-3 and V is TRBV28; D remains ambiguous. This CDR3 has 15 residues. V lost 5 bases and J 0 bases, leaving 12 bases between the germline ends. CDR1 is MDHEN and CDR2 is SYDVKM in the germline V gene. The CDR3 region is CASSAHKASTDTQYF. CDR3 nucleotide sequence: TGTGCCAGCAGTGCACATAAGGCCAGCACAGATACGCAGTATTTT. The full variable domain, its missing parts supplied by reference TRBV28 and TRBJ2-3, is DVKVTQSSRYLVKRTGEKVFLECVQDMDHENMFWYRQDPGLGLRLIYFSYDVKMKEKGDIPEGYSVSREKKERFSLILESASTNQTSMYLCASSAHKASTDTQYFGPGTRLTVL.

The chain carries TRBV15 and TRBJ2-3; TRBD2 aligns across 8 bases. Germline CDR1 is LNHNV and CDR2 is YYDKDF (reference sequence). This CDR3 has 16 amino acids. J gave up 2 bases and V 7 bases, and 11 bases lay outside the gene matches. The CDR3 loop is CATNPGAGGVTDTQYF. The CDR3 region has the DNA TGTGCCACCAACCCAGGCGCGGGAGGCGTCACAGATACGCAGTATTTT. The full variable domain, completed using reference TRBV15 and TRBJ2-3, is DAMVIQNPRYQVTQFGKPVTLSCSQTLNHNVMYWYQQKSSQAPKLLFHYYDKDFNNEADTPDNFQSRRPNTSFCFLDIRSPGLGDTAMYLCATNPGAGGVTDTQYFGPGTRLTVL.

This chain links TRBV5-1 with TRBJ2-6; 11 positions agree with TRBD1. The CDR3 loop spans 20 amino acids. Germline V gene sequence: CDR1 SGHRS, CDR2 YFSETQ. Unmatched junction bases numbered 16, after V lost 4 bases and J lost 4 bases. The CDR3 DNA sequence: TGCGCCAGCAGCGACAATCTGGGGACAGGGGGTTCGTTAGGGGCCAACGTCCTGACTTTC. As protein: CASSDNLGTGGSLGANVLTF.

The CDR3 nucleotides read TGTGCCAGCAGTTCTCCTCGACAGGGGGACTATGGCTACACCTTC. It codes for CASSSPRQGDYGYTF. The gene calls are TRBV27 and TRBJ1-2; 9 bases align to TRBD1. Trimming at V came to 4 bases and at J to 3 bases, leaving 6 bases not matched to a gene. This CDR3 is built from 15 residues. Germline CDR1 MNHEY, CDR2 SMNVEV (reference sequence).

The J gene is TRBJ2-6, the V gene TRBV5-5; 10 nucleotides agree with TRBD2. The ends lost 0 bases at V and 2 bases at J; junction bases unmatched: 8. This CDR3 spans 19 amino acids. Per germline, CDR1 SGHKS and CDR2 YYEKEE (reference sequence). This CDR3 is CASSLGLASGSPGANVLTF. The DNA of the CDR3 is TGTGCCAGCAGCTTGGGGCTGGCTAGCGGGAGCCCTGGGGCCAACGTCCTGACTTTC.

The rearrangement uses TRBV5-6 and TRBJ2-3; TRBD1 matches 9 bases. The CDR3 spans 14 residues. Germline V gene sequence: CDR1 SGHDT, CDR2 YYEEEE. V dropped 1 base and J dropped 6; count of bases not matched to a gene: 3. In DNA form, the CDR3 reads TGTGCCAGCAGCTTGACAGGGGGCAAGGATACGCAGTATTTT. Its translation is CASSLTGGKDTQYF.

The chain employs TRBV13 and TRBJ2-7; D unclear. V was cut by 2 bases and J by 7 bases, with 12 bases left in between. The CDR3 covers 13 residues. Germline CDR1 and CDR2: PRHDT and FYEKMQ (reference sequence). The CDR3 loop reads CASSLRPSREQYF. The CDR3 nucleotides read TGTGCCAGCAGCTTAAGGCCGAGTAGGGAGCAGTACTTC.

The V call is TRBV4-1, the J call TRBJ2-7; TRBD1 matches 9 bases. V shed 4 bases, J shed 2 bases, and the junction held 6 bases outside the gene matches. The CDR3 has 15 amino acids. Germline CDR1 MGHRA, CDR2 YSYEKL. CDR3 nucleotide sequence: TGCGCCAGCAGCCGCCGGACAGGGGACCCCTACGAGCAGTACTTC. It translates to CASSRRTGDPYEQYF.

The CDR3 spells CASRRLAPTDTQYF. The CDR3 bases are TGTGCCAGCAGAAGACTAGCGCCCACAGATACGCAGTATTTT. This chain joins TRBV6-5 and TRBJ2-3, with TRBD2 matching over 8 bases. Germline assignment: CDR1 MNHEY and CDR2 SVGAGI. V trimming: 6 bases; J trimming: 2 bases; junction bases outside the gene matches: 4. The CDR3 is made up of 14 amino acids.

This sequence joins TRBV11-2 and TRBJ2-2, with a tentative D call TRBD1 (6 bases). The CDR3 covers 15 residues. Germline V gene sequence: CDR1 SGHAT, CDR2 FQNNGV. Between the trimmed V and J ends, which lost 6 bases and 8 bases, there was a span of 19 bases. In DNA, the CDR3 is TGTGCCAGCAGTCCACAGGGCCAGAGGGAGGGGGAGCTGTTTTTT. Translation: CASSPQGQREGELFF.

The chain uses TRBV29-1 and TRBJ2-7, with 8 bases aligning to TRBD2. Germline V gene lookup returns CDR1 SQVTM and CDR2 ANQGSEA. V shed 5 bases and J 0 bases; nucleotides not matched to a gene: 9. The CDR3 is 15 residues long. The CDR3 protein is CSVTFHSGDSYEQYF. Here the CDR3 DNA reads TGCAGCGTTACGTTCCATAGCGGGGACTCCTACGAGCAGTACTTC.

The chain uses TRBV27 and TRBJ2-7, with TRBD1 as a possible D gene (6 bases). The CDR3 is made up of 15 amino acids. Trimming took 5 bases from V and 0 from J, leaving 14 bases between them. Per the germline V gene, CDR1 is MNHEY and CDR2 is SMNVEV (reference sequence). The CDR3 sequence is CASSLTGTLSYEQYF. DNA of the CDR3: TGTGCCAGCAGTCTAACCGGGACACTCTCCTACGAGCAGTACTTC.

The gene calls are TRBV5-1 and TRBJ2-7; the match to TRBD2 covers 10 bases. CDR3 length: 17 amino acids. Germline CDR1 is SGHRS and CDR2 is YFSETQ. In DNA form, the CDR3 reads TGCGCGTATCGACAGAAATGGACTAGCGGTCTATCCTACGAGCAGTACTTC. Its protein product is CAYRQKWTSGLSYEQYF. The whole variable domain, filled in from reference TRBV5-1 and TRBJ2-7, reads KAGVTQTPRYLIKTRGQQVTLSCSPISGHRSVSWYQQTPGQGLQFLFEYFSETQRNKGNFPGRFSGRQFSNSRSEMNVSTLELGDSALYLCAYRQKWTSGLSYEQYFGPGTRLTVT.

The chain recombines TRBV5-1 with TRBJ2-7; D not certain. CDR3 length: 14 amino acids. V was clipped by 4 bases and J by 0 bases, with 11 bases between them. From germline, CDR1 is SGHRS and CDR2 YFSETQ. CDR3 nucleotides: TGCGCCAGCAGCCCTATACAATCCTCCTACGAGCAGTACTTC. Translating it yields CASSPIQSSYEQYF.

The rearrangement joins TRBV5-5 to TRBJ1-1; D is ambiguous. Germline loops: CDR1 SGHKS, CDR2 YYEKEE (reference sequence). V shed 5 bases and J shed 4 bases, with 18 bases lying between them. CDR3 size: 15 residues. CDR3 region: CASSLLPGHSTEAFF. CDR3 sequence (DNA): TGTGCCAGCAGTCTGCTTCCGGGCCACTCCACTGAAGCTTTCTTT.

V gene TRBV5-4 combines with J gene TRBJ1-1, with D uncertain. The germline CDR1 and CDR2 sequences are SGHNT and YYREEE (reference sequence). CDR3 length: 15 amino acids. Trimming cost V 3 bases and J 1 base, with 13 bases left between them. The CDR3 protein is CASSWGAPRNTEAFF. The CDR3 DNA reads TGTGCCAGCAGCTGGGGAGCACCGCGGAACACTGAAGCTTTCTTT.

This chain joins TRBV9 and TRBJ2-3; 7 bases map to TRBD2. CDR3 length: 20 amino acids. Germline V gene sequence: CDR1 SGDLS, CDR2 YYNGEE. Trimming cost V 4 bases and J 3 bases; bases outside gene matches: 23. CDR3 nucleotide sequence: TGTGCCAGCAGCACAATATCCCTCGAATTGGCGGGAGAAGGGACAGATACGCAGTATTTT. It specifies CASSTISLELAGEGTDTQYF.

CDR3 sequence (DNA): TGTGCCACCAGCAGCCAAACAGGGTTTGGCACTGAAGCTTTCTTT. It codes for CATSSQTGFGTEAFF. The genes are TRBV15 and TRBJ1-1, with D possibly TRBD1 on 6 matching bases. The V end lost 3 bases, the J end lost 4 bases, and 15 bases lay between the germline ends. There are 15 residues in the CDR3. Per the germline V gene, CDR1 is LNHNV and CDR2 is YYDKDF (reference sequence).

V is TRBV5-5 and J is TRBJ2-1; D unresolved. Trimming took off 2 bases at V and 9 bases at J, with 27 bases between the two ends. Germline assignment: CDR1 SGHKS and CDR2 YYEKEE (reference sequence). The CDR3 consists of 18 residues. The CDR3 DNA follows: TGTGCCAGCAGCTTATCTGACTCCACGTTACTACCCTCGGGTGAGCAGTTCTTC. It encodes CASSLSDSTLLPSGEQFF.

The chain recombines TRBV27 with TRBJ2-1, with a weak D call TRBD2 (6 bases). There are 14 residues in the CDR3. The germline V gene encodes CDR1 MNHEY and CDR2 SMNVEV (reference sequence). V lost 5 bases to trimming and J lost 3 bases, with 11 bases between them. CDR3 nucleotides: TGTGCCAGCAGTCCGCCGGGACTCTACAATGAGCAGTTCTTC. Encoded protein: CASSPPGLYNEQFF.

The CDR3, as DNA: TGTGCCAGCAGCCATACAGGGGACTTCTATGGCTACACCTTC. This sequence encodes CASSHTGDFYGYTF. The V and J genes are TRBV7-9 and TRBJ1-2, with 7 positions matching TRBD1. Germline values: CDR1 SEHNR, CDR2 FQNEAQ (reference sequence). The V and J ends lost 5 bases and 4 bases, in that order; junction bases with no gene match: 7. This CDR3 is 14 amino acids long. The full variable domain, in which reference TRBV7-9 and TRBJ1-2 provide the parts outside the CDR3, is DTGVSQNPRHKITKRGQNVTFRCDPISEHNRLYWYRQTLGQGPEFLTYFQNEAQLEKSRLLSDRFSAERPKGSFSTLEIQRTEQGDSAMYLCASSHTGDFYGYTFGSGTRLTVV.

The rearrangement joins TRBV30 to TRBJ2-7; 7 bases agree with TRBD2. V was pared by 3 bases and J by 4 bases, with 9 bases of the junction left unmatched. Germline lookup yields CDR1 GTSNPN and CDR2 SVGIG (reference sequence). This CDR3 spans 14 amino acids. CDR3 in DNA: TGTGCCTGGAGGAGGCGGGACGGGGGGTACGAGCAGTACTTC. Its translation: CAWRRRDGGYEQYF.

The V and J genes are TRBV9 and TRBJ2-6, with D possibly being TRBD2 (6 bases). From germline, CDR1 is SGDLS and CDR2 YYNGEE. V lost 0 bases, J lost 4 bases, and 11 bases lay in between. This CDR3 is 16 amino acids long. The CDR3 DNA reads TGTGCCAGCAGCGTAGAGGAGGGCGGCGGGGCCAACGTCCTGACTTTC. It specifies CASSVEEGGGANVLTF.

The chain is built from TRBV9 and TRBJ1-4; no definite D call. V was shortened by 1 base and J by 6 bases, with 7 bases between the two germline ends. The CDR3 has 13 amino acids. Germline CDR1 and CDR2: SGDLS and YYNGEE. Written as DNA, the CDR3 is TGTGCCAGCAGCGTATACGGGGATGAAAAACTGTTTTTT. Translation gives CASSVYGDEKLFF.

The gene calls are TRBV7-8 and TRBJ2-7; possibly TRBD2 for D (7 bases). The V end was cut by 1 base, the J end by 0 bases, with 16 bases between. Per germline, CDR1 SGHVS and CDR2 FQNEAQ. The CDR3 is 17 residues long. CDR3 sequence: CASSLEGGGPPSYEQYF. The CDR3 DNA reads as TGTGCCAGCAGCTTAGAAGGGGGGGGCCCACCCTCCTACGAGCAGTACTTC.

The CDR3 sequence: CASSLGPQTASYEQYF. In DNA form, the CDR3 reads TGTGCCAGCAGCTTAGGTCCACAGACCGCCTCCTACGAGCAGTACTTC. The chain recombines TRBV7-6 with TRBJ2-7; D call uncertain. CDR3 size: 16 residues. Between the trimmed V and J ends, which lost 1 base and 0 bases, there was a span of 13 bases. CDR1 and CDR2 (germline): SGHVS, FNYEAQ.

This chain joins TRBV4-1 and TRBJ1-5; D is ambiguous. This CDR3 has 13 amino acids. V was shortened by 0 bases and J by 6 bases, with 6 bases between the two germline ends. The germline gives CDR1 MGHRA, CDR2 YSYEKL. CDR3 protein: CASSQDLTQPQHF. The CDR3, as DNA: TGCGCCAGCAGCCAAGATCTAACTCAGCCCCAGCATTTT.

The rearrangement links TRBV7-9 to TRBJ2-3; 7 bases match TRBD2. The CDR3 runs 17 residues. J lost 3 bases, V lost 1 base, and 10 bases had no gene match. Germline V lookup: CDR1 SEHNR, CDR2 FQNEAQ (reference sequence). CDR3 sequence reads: CASSLVSGGRRTDTQYF. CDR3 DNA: TGTGCCAGCAGCTTAGTATCGGGCGGGAGAAGGACAGATACGCAGTATTTT.

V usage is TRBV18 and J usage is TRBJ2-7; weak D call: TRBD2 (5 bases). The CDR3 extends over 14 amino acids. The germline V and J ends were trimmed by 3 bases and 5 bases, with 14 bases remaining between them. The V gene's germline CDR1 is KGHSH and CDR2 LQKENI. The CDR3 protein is CASSPEDLGDEQYF. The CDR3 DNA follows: TGTGCCAGCTCACCTGAAGATCTCGGGGACGAGCAGTACTTC. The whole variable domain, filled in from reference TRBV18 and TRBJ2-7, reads NAGVMQNPRHLVRRRGQEARLRCSPMKGHSHVYWYRQLPEEGLKFMVYLQKENIIDESGMPKERFSAEFPKEGPSILRIQQVVRGDSAAYFCASSPEDLGDEQYFGPGTRLTVT.

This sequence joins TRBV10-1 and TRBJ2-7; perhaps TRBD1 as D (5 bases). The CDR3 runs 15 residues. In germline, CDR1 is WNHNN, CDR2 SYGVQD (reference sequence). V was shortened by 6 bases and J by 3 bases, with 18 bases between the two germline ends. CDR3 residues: CASRGRQPANYEQYF. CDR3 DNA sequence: TGCGCCAGCAGGGGGCGGCAGCCCGCAAACTACGAGCAGTACTTC.

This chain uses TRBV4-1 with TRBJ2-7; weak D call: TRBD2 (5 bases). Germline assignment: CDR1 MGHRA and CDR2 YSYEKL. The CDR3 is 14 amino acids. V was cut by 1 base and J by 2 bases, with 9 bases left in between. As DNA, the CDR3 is TGCGCCAGCAGCCAAGGGACTCAGACCTACGAGCAGTACTTC. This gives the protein CASSQGTQTYEQYF.